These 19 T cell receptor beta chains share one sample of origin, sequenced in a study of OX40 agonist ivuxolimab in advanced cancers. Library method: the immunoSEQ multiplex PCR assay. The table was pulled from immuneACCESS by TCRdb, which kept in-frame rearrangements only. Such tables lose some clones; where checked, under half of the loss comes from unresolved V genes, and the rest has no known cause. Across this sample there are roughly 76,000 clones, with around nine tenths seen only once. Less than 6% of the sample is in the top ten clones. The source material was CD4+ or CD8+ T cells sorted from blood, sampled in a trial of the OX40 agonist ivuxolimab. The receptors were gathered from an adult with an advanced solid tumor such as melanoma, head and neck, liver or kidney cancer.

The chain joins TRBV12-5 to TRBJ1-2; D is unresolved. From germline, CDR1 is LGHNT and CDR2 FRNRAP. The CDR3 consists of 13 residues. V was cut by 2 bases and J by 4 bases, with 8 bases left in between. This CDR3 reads CASGLRSFYGYTF. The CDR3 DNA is TGTGCTAGTGGTTTGCGATCCTTCTATGGCTACACCTTC. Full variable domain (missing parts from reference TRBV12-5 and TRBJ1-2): DARVTQTPRHKVTEMGQEVTMRCQPILGHNTVFWYRQTMMQGLELLAYFRNRAPLDDSGMPKDRFSAEMPDATLATLKIQPSEPRDSAVYFCASGLRSFYGYTFGSGTRLTVV.

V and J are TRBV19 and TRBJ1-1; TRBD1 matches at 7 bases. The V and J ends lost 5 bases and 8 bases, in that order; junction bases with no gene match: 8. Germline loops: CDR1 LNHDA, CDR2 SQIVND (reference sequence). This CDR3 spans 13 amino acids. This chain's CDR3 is CASSVPGQWEAFF. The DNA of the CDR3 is TGTGCCAGTAGTGTACCGGGACAGTGGGAAGCTTTCTTT.

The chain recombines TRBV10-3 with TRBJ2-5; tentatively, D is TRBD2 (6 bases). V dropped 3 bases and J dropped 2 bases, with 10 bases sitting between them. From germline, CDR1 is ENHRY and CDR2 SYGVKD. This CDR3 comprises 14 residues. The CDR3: CAISEPGTQETQYF. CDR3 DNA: TGTGCCATCAGTGAACCTGGGACTCAAGAGACCCAGTACTTC.

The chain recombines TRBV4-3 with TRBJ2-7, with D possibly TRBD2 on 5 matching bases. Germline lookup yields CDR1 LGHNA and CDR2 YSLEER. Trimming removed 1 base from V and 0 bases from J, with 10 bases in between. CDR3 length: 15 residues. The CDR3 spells CASSQVSASSYEQYF. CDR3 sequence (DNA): TGCGCCAGCAGCCAAGTTAGCGCGAGCTCCTACGAGCAGTACTTC.

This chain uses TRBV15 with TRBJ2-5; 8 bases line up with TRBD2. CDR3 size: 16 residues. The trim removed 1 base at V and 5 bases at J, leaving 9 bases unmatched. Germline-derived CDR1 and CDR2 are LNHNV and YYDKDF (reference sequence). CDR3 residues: CATSRALAGLRETQYF. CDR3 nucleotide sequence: TGTGCCACCAGCAGAGCCCTAGCGGGCCTAAGGGAGACCCAGTACTTC. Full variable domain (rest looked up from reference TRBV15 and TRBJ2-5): DAMVIQNPRYQVTQFGKPVTLSCSQTLNHNVMYWYQQKSSQAPKLLFHYYDKDFNNEADTPDNFQSRRPNTSFCFLDIRSPGLGDTAMYLCATSRALAGLRETQYFGPGTRLLVL.

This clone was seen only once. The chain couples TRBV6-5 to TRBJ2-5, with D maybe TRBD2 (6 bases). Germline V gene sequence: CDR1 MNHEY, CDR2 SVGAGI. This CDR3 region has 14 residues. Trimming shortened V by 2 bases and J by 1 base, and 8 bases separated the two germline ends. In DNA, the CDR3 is TGTGCCAGCAGTTACGGGGGGATCCAAGAGACCCAGTACTTC. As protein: CASSYGGIQETQYF.

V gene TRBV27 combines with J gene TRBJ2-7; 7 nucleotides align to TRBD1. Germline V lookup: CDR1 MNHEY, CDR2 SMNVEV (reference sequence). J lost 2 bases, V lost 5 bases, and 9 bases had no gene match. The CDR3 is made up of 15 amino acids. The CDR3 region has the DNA TGTGCCAGCAGTCCTGGACAGGCTGTACCCTACGAGCAGTACTTC. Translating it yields CASSPGQAVPYEQYF.

In nucleotides, the CDR3 is TGTGCCAGCAGCTTACGGGGGGCAGTCACTGAAGCTTTCTTT. It yields the protein CASSLRGAVTEAFF. This rearrangement joins TRBV11-3 to TRBJ1-1; D is possibly TRBD1 (6 bases). V dropped 2 bases and J dropped 4 bases, with 11 bases sitting between them. There are 14 residues in the CDR3. Germline-derived CDR1 and CDR2 are SGHNT and YENEEA. The full variable domain, rest sourced from reference TRBV11-3 and TRBJ1-1, is EAGVVQSPRYKIIEKKQPVAFWCNPISGHNTLYWYLQNLGQGPELLIRYENEEAVDDSQLPKDRFSAERLKGVDSTLKIQPAELGDSAVYLCASSLRGAVTEAFFGQGTRLTVV.

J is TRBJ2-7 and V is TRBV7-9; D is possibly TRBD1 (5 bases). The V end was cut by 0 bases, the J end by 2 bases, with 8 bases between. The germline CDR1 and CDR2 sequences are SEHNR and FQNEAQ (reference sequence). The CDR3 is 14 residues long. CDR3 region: CASSLAGRAYEQYF. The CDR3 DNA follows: TGTGCCAGCAGCTTAGCGGGCAGGGCCTACGAGCAGTACTTC. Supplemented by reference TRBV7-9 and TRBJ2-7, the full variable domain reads DTGVSQNPRHKITKRGQNVTFRCDPISEHNRLYWYRQTLGQGPEFLTYFQNEAQLEKSRLLSDRFSAERPKGSFSTLEIQRTEQGDSAMYLCASSLAGRAYEQYFGPGTRLTVT.

CDR3 loop: CASATRVAGGPADTQYF. DNA for the CDR3: TGTGCCAGCGCAACCCGGGTAGCGGGAGGGCCCGCAGATACGCAGTATTTT. The chain carries TRBV27 and TRBJ2-3, with 11 bases that match TRBD2. Germline V gene sequence: CDR1 MNHEY, CDR2 SMNVEV (reference sequence). This CDR3 has 17 residues. V dropped 8 bases and J dropped 4; count of bases not matched to a gene: 14.

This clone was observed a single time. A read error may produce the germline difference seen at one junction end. The CDR3 reads CVSSLGGITEAFF. DNA for the CDR3: TGTGTCAGCAGCTTGGGAGGGATCACTGAAGCTTTCTTT. The V and J genes are TRBV5-6 and TRBJ1-1; D is undetermined. Germline V gene data show CDR1 as SGHDT and CDR2 as YYEEEE. The CDR3 loop spans 13 amino acids.

The CDR3 DNA reads TGTGCCAGCAGCTTAGTAACAGGGCTGGAGGGCTACACCTTC. Translation: CASSLVTGLEGYTF. The V gene is TRBV7-2, the J gene TRBJ1-2, with D tentatively TRBD1 (6 bases). Trimming stripped 1 base from V and 8 bases from J, with 14 bases between. Per the germline V gene, CDR1 is SGHTA and CDR2 is FQGNSA. This CDR3 contains 14 residues.

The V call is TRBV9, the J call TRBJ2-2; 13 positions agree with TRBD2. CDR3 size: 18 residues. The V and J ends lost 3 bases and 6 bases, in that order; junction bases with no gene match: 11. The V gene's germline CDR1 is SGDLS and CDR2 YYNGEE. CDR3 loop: CASSDQATSGGAPGELFF. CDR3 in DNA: TGTGCCAGCAGCGACCAGGCTACTAGCGGGGGGGCGCCCGGGGAGCTGTTTTTT.

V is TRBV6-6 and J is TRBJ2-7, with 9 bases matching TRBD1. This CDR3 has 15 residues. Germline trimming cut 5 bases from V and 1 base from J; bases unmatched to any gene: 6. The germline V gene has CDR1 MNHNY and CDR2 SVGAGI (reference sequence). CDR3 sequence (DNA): TGTGCCAGCAGTCTATCCGGGACAGGGTCCTACGAGCAGTACTTC. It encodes CASSLSGTGSYEQYF.

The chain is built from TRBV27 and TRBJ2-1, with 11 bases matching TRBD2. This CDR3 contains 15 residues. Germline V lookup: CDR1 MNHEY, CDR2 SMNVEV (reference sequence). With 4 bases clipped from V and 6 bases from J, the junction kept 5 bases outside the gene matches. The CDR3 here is CASSSGTSGGNEQFF. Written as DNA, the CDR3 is TGTGCCAGCAGTTCAGGGACTAGCGGCGGCAATGAGCAGTTCTTC.

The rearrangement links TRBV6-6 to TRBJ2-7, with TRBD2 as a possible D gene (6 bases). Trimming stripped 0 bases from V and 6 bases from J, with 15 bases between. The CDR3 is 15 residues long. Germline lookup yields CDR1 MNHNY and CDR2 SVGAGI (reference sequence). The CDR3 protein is CASSYSIEAGPEQYF. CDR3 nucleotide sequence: TGTGCCAGCAGTTACTCGATTGAGGCGGGACCCGAGCAGTACTTC.

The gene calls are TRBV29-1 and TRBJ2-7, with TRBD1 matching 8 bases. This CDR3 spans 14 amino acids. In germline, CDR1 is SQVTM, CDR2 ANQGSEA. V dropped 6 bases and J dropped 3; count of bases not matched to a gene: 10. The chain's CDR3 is CSVEGAGGHYEQYF. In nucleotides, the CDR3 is TGCAGCGTCGAGGGCGCAGGGGGCCACTACGAGCAGTACTTC.

The CDR3: CASSYSQLAYNEQFF. The CDR3 coding sequence is TGTGCCAGCAGTTACTCGCAATTGGCTTACAATGAGCAGTTCTTC. The V gene is TRBV6-5, the J gene TRBJ2-1; D unresolved. The CDR3 runs 15 residues. With 0 bases removed from V and 4 bases from J, the gap between germline ends came to 10 bases. CDR1 and CDR2 from the germline V gene are MNHEY and SVGAGI.

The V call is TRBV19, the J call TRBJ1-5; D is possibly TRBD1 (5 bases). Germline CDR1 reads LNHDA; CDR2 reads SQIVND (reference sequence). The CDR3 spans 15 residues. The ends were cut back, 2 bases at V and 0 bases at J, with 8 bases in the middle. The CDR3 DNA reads TGTGCCAGTAGTATAATGGGGGATAGCAATCAGCCCCAGCATTTT. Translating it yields CASSIMGDSNQPQHF.